This T cell receptor beta chain is drawn from a study of cytomegalovirus exposure and HLA in healthy donors. 13 Jbeta primers and 60 Vbeta primers were used for the PCR. Repertoires were generated with immunoSEQ multiplex PCR, while TCRdb's copy carries only in-frame clones and drops some. The table includes 85,000 to 100,000 clones, 60% to 80% detected once. The V end was cut by 4 bases, the J end by 6 bases, with 21 bases between. The CDR3 runs 16 residues. Germline V lookup: CDR1 GTSNPN, CDR2 SVGIG (reference sequence). The study, taken as a whole, reports: Accounts indicate the classifier identified cytomegalovirus status with strong specificity and sensitivity. Based on reports, TCR beta sequences accurately predicted HLA-A and HLA-B alleles for most subjects.

Every donor was a healthy person donating bone marrow. Of note for this clone: Its target is not known.

V gene TRBV30 combines with J gene TRBJ2-2, with D maybe TRBD2 (6 bases). This receptor was taken from a man in his forties or fifties in good health and CMV-seropositive. The sequencing sample was made of PBMCs. CDR3 DNA sequence: TGTGCCTGGACCAAACCGGGACTCACTCCGTCCGGGGAGCTGTTTTTT. Amino acids: CAWTKPGLTPSGELFF.